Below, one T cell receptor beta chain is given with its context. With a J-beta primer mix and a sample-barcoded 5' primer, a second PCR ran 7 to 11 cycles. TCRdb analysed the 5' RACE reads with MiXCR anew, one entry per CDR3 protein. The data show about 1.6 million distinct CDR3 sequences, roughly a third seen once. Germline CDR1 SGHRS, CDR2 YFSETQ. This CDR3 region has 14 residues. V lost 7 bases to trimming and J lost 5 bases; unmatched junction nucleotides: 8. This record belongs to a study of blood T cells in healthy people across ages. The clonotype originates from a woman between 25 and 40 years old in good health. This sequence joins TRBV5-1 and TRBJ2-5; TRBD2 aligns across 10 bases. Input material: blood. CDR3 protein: CASGQLAGKETQYF. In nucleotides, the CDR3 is TGCGCCAGCGGGCAACTAGCGGGGAAGGAGACCCAGTACTTC.